Each of the 23 T cell receptor delta chains below was sequenced from the same sample in a study of gamma delta lymphoproliferative disorders and STAT genes. TCRdb re-analyzed the multiplex PCR reads via CATT. The table records about 1,600 delta-chain clones, roughly 1.2% of them present only once. The receptor sequences were amplified from genomic DNA of peripheral blood mononuclear cells. Sequencing was carried out using blood. The source of these receptors is a human donor in good health.

This chain links TRDV3 with TRDJ1; tentative D call: TRDD3 (6 bases). CDR1 and CDR2 (germline): TVYSNPD, GDNSRS (reference sequence). The CDR3 is 19 residues long. Trimming took off 4 bases at V and 0 bases at J, with 30 bases between the two ends. As DNA, the CDR3 is TGTGCCTCTAGCTACTTCGCTCTGCTTGGGGGGCCGTACACCGATAAACTCATCTTT. This codes for CASSYFALLGGPYTDKLIF.

In regard to this clone: The TCRdb protein, from a much larger clone, departs from this DNA's translation at residue 3, likely by read error; the protein shown derives from the DNA. This chain joins TRDV2 and TRDJ1, with 7 bases lining up with TRDD3. Germline V gene lookup returns CDR1 GEAIGNYY and CDR2 EKD. The CDR3 is 16 amino acids. Here the CDR3 reads CARDTGWGVTTDKLIF. The CDR3 region has the DNA TGTGCCCGTGACACCGGCTGGGGGGTCACCACCGATAAACTCATCTTT.

This clone was observed a few times. TCRdb's protein for this DNA is that of a much larger clone and differs from the translation at residue 17, likely a read error; the protein shown is the DNA translation. The chain couples TRDV2 to TRDJ1, with 10 nucleotides matching TRDD3. Germline V gives CDR1 GEAIGNYY, CDR2 EKD. The CDR3 is made up of 18 amino acids. CDR3 sequence: CACDPLLGGGYSPDKLTF. The CDR3, as DNA: TGTGCCTGTGACCCCCTCCTAGGTGGGGGATACTCCCCCGATAAACTCACCTTT.

This clone was counted many times. The amino acid sequence in TCRdb belongs to a much larger clone and departs from this DNA's translation at residue 15, likely a sequencing read error; the sequence shown is translated from the DNA. V usage is TRDV1 and J usage is TRDJ1; 11 nucleotides match TRDD3. Losses at the gene ends were 2 bases for V and 6 bases for J; bases not matched to a gene: 17. The CDR3 sequence is 19 residues long. Germline V gives CDR1 TSWWSYY, CDR2 QGS. For the CDR3, the DNA is TGTGCTCTTGGGGAATTTCCCTCATTGGGGGATACGCAAACCAATAAACTCATCTTT. Translating gives CALGEFPSLGDTQTNKLIF.

This clone has more than one count but fewer than ten. The protein given by TCRdb reflects a much larger clone and differs at residue 7 from this DNA's translation, likely from a read error; the protein shown is the DNA's translation. V gene TRDV2 combines with J gene TRDJ1; 7 nucleotides line up with TRDD3. The CDR3 is made up of 17 amino acids. Germline CDR1 is GEAIGNYY and CDR2 is EKD. V was clipped by 1 base and J by 2 bases; unmatched bases: 12. The CDR3 sequence: CACDTMPGDLLTDKLIF. The CDR3 nucleotides are TGTGCCTGTGACACAATGCCGGGGGATCTCTTAACCGATAAACTCATCTTT.

This clone turned up a few times. TCRdb records a much larger clone's protein for this DNA, with a difference at residue 13 that likely arises from a read error; the protein given is the translation of the DNA. This chain links TRDV2 with TRDJ1; D perhaps matches TRDD2 (6 bases). Trimming pared 1 base from V and 0 bases from J, leaving 32 bases between. Germline loops: CDR1 GEAIGNYY, CDR2 EKD. The CDR3 has 22 residues. The CDR3 loop is CACDTIFLKGGGREFHTDKLIF. In nucleotides, the CDR3 is TGTGCCTGTGACACAATATTCCTAAAAGGAGGTGGGAGAGAATTCCACACCGATAAACTCATCTTT.

The table lists this clone with a few counts. This probably arose from a read error, given a far larger clone one base away. Other nucleotide sequences in the sample specify the same CDR3. The chain combines TRDV2 with TRDJ1; 9 bases fit TRDD3. The CDR3 runs 18 residues. The germline CDR1 and CDR2 sequences are GEAIGNYY and EKD. In DNA, the CDR3 is TGCGCCTGTGACACGCTGCCTGGGGGATCTCGGTACACCGATAAACTCATCTTT. It specifies CACDTLPGGSRYTDKLIF.

The rearrangement links TRDV2 to TRDJ1; 8 positions agree with TRDD3. The V gene's germline CDR1 is GEAIGNYY and CDR2 EKD. V was clipped by 0 bases and J by 1 base; unmatched bases: 6. CDR3 length: 16 residues. The CDR3 sequence: CACDTVLGVTTDKLIF. CDR3 nucleotides: TGTGCCTGTGACACCGTACTGGGGGTCACCACCGATAAACTCATCTTT.

Remarks on this clone: This DNA's translation differs at residue 6 from TCRdb's protein, which comes from a much larger clone; a read error is likely, and the protein shown is translated from the DNA. The CDR3 DNA reads as TGTGCTCTTGGGGGGTCAACGATCCCTTACCTCTTACTGGGGGACCACACCGATAAACTCATCTTT. This sequence encodes CALGGSTIPYLLLGDHTDKLIF. This rearrangement joins TRDV1 to TRDJ1; 9 bases align to TRDD3. V lost 4 bases to trimming and J lost 0 bases; unmatched junction nucleotides: 24. CDR1 and CDR2 from the germline V gene are TSWWSYY and QGS. This CDR3 has 22 residues.

This clone came up a few times. The TCRdb record carries a much larger clone's protein, which differs from this DNA's translation at residue 9; a read error is the likely cause, and the protein listed here is the DNA translation. The CDR3 protein is CACDGLLGGYTDKLIF. The CDR3 DNA reads as TGTGCCTGTGACGGATTACTGGGGGGCTACACCGATAAACTCATCTTT. V is TRDV2 and J is TRDJ1, with 8 bases fitting TRDD3. After removal of 3 bases from V and 0 bases from J, the junction contained 8 bases not matched to a gene. The CDR3 runs 16 residues. Germline CDR1 GEAIGNYY, CDR2 EKD.

The table lists this clone with a few counts. The likely explanation is a read error, given a far larger clone one base away. Other DNA variants within this sample encode the same CDR3. The gene calls are TRDV1 and TRDJ1; tentative D call: TRDD3 (5 bases). The CDR3 has 20 residues. Germline V gene data show CDR1 as TSWWSYY and CDR2 as QGS. The CDR3 DNA is TGTGCTCTTGGGGAATTTCAACCAACTACGTTCTGGGTCTACACCGATAAACTCATTTTT. Translating gives CALGEFQPTTFWVYTDKLIF.

This clone has a handful of counts. A far larger clone is just one base off, so this is likely a read error. Within the sample, other DNA sequences also encode this same CDR3. The chain's CDR3 is CALGAVWGPNRTDKLIF. CDR3 coding DNA: TGTGCTCTTGGGGCCGTCTGGGGACCCAACCGCACCGATAAACTTATCTTT. The chain is built from TRDV1 and TRDJ1, with D perhaps TRDD3 (6 bases). The CDR3 spans 17 residues. CDR1 and CDR2 (germline): TSWWSYY, QGS.

On this clone: The protein TCRdb gives is from a much larger clone and does not agree with this DNA's translation at residue 3, likely a read error; the protein shown here comes from the DNA. The CDR3 DNA reads as TGTGCCTATGACTCCGTCGAGACTGGGGGATACCAAGGGGATAAACTCATCTTT. As protein: CAYDSVETGGYQGDKLIF. The chain has TRDV2 and TRDJ1, with 12 bases identical to TRDD3. Germline lookup yields CDR1 GEAIGNYY and CDR2 EKD. CDR3 length equals 18 residues.

This clone was seen only a few times. This DNA translates differently at residue 3 from the TCRdb protein, which is that of a much larger clone; a read error is likely, and the protein shown is the DNA's own translation. This sequence joins TRDV1 and TRDJ1, with 11 bases that match TRDD3. The CDR3 has 19 residues. Germline CDR1 is TSWWSYY and CDR2 is QGS. CDR3 coding DNA: TGTGCTCCTGGGGAATTTCCCTCATTGGGGGATACGCAAACCGATAAACTCATCTTT. Translated: CAPGEFPSLGDTQTDKLIF.

This clone was recorded a few times. With only one base between it and a far larger clone, this is likely a read error. The same CDR3 also results from other DNA sequences found in this sample. The chain employs TRDV1 and TRDJ1; D possibly corresponds to TRDD3 (6 bases). From germline, CDR1 is TSWWSYY and CDR2 QGS. CDR3 length: 25 residues. V was shortened by 0 bases and J by 0 bases, with 38 bases between the two germline ends. Written as DNA, the CDR3 is TGTGCTCTTGGGGAACTACATCTATATCCTAAACTGGGAGTTATCAGGGTTCCGAACACCGATAAACTCATCTTT. This encodes CALGELHLYPKLGVIRVPNTDKLIF.

There are many counts of this clone. A read error is likely here: a far larger clone is one base away. The same CDR3 is also encoded by other DNA sequences in this sample. This sequence joins TRDV1 and TRDJ1; 7 bases agree with TRDD3. The CDR3 has 19 residues. Trimming removed 2 bases from V and 2 bases from J; junction bases left unmatched: 17. Looked up from germline, CDR1 is TSWWSYY and CDR2 is QGS. This CDR3 reads CALGEFPSLGDTQTDKLIF. Here the CDR3 DNA reads TGTGCTCTTGGGGAATTTCCCTCATTGGGGGACACGCAAACCGATAAACTCATCTTT.

There are many counts of this clone. This likely stems from a read error, as it lies one base from a far larger clone. Distinct nucleotide sequences in the sample also encode this CDR3. This rearrangement joins TRDV1 to TRDJ1; 12 nucleotides align to TRDD3. Germline values: CDR1 TSWWSYY, CDR2 QGS. The CDR3 runs 22 residues. The CDR3 nucleotides are TGTGCCCTTGGGGAAGGGGGATATGACCCTGGGGGATACGAAGAGAACACCGATAAACTCATCTTT. Protein product: CALGEGGYDPGGYEENTDKLIF.

Notes on this clone: TCRdb records a much larger clone's protein for this DNA, with a difference at residue 6 that likely arises from a read error; the protein given is the translation of the DNA. This sample also contains other DNA sequences that code for the same CDR3. The chain combines TRDV2 with TRDJ1, with 9 bases lining up with TRDD3. V trimming: 1 base; J trimming: 2 bases; junction bases outside the gene matches: 10. The CDR3 has 17 residues. Germline CDR1 and CDR2: GEAIGNYY and EKD. The CDR3 spells CACDTVLGDLLTDKLIF. The CDR3 bases are TGTGCCTGTGACACAGTGCTGGGGGATCTCTTAACCGATAAACTCATCTTT.

As concerns this clone: TCRdb lists the protein of a much larger clone for this DNA, which differs at residue 12, so this is likely a read error; the protein given here is translated from the DNA itself. The CDR3 DNA reads as TGTGCCTGTGACACCGTTAAGGGATACACCTCCGAGGGAACCGATAAACTCATCTTT. This encodes CACDTVKGYTSEGTDKLIF. The chain couples TRDV2 to TRDJ1, with 7 bases aligning to TRDD3. Germline V CDR1 and CDR2: GEAIGNYY, EKD. CDR3 length: 19 amino acids. J was trimmed by 2 bases and V by 0 bases; bases with no gene match: 17.

The sample holds a few counts of this clone. A far larger clone is a single base away, which makes a read error likely. This CDR3 is also generated by other DNA sequences in the sample. The chain has TRDV2 and TRDJ1; D may be TRDD3 (5 bases). The CDR3 has 14 amino acids. V lost 0 bases to trimming and J lost 8 bases, with 15 bases between them. Germline V lookup: CDR1 GEAIGNYY, CDR2 EKD. CDR3 in amino acids: CACDTLRGLDKLIF. The CDR3 DNA is TGTGCCTGTGACACCCTACGGGGGTTGGACAAACTCATCTTT.

Of note for this clone: The likely explanation is a read error, given a far larger clone one base away. The same CDR3 arises from other DNA sequences in this sample as well. The gene calls are TRDV1 and TRDJ1; 11 nucleotides line up with TRDD3. CDR1 is TSWWSYY and CDR2 is QGS in the germline V gene. CDR3 length equals 16 residues. The CDR3 coding sequence is TGTGCCCTTGGGGCCAGACTGGGGGATAATCCCGATAAACTCATCTTT. It translates to CALGARLGDNPDKLIF.

As regards this clone: The TCRdb protein comes from a much larger clone and disagrees with this DNA's translation at residue 6, likely due to a read error; the protein given here is derived from the DNA. This chain uses TRDV2 with TRDJ1, with D unclear. Germline loops: CDR1 GEAIGNYY, CDR2 EKD. V dropped 7 bases and J dropped 5 bases, with 25 bases sitting between them. This CDR3 region has 16 residues. In DNA form, the CDR3 reads TGTGCCTGGGCCCCTAGGGGTTACCTTTGGTTTGATAAACTCATCTTT. It is translated as CAWAPRGYLWFDKLIF.

The chain is built from TRDV1 and TRDJ1; 9 nucleotides match TRDD3. J lost 3 bases, V lost 4 bases, and 18 bases had no gene match. Germline CDR1 TSWWSYY, CDR2 QGS. CDR3 length equals 19 residues. CDR3 sequence: CALGAQSFHQRGYADKLIF. CDR3 DNA: TGTGCTCTTGGGGCTCAATCGTTTCACCAACGGGGATACGCCGATAAACTCATCTTT.